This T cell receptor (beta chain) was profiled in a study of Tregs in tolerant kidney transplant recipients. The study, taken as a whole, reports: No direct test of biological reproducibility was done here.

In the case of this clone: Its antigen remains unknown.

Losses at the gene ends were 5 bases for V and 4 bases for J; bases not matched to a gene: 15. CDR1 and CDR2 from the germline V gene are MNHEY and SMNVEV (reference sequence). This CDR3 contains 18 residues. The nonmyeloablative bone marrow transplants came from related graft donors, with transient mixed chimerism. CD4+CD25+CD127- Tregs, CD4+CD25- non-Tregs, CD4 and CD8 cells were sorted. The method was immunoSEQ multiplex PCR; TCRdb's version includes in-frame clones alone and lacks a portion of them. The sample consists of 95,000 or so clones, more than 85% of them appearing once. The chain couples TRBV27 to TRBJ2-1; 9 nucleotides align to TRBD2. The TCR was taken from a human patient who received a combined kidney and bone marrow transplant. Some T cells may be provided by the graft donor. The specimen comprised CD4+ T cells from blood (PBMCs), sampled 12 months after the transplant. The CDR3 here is CASSPRLQRGAGYNEQFF. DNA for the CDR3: TGTGCCAGCAGTCCAAGGCTCCAGCGGGGGGCGGGGTACAATGAGCAGTTCTTC.